The subject of this entry is one T cell receptor (beta chain). This entry belongs to a study of blood T cell repertoires in COVID-19. Here immunoSEQ multiplex PCR was the method, and the copy in TCRdb shows in-frame clones only, minus some. The sample has hundreds of thousands of clones, around 89% seen once. CDR1 SEHNR and CDR2 FQNEAQ come from the germline V gene (reference sequence). With V trimmed by 0 bases and J by 3 bases, 12 bases remained unmatched. CDR3 size: 18 residues. Sequencing was performed on PBMCs or T cells enriched from blood (not recorded which). The chain combines TRBV7-9 with TRBJ2-3; 7 nucleotides line up with TRBD2. The sequence was collected from a man aged 30 to 45 who had recovered from COVID-19. CDR3 in amino acids: CASSLALLATHSTDTQYF. In nucleotides, the CDR3 is TGTGCCAGCAGCTTAGCTTTACTAGCGACCCACAGTACAGATACGCAGTATTTT.